Each of the 20 T cell receptor beta chains below was sequenced from the same sample in a study of CD8 T cells in Susac syndrome (dated by TCRdb to about 2019). Receptor libraries were prepared by the immunoSEQ multiplex PCR assay. RNA was extracted using the RNeasy kit, and 0.5 to 1 microgram was reverse transcribed with random hexamers. The public reads were quality trimmed at Q25 with fastp and then assembled into clones with MiXCR by TCRdb, keeping productive beta chains. Records with the same CDR3 protein are collapsed into one entry carrying the most frequent genes and DNA. The sample contains about 300,000 distinct CDR3 sequences, about 91% of them found a single time. The ten largest account for less than 0.08% of the sample. Sequenced material: CD4+ T cells from PBMCs. These receptors all come from a human donor with multiple sclerosis.

The rearrangement joins TRBV20-1 to TRBJ1-5; the D is unclear. V lost 4 bases and J lost 5, with 12 bases in between. Germline CDR1 reads DFQATT; CDR2 reads SNEGSKA (reference sequence). The CDR3 consists of 13 residues. CDR3 nucleotides: TGCAGTGCTAAAAGGAGCGGATATCAGCCCCAGCATTTT. It yields the protein CSAKRSGYQPQHF.

J is TRBJ1-4 and V is TRBV28; TRBD1 matches 10 bases. V was pared by 11 bases and J by 6 bases, with 18 bases of the junction left unmatched. This CDR3 is 17 amino acids long. The germline V gene has CDR1 MDHEN and CDR2 SYDVKM. CDR3 sequence (DNA): TGTGCCGCCGGGTTGGGGACAGGGGTCTCGGGGCATGAAAAACTGTTTTTT. Its translation is CAAGLGTGVSGHEKLFF.

As regards this clonotype: Its ends do not fully match the called genes, so a read error is possible. The chain uses TRBV3-1 and TRBJ2-3, with 10 bases fitting TRBD2. This CDR3 comprises 13 residues. Germline-derived CDR1 and CDR2 are LGHDT and YNNKEL (reference sequence). The CDR3 DNA is TGTGCCAGCAGCCAAGCTTCTAGCGGGGGAGAAAATTTT. This codes for CASSQASSGGENF.

V gene TRBV23-1 combines with J gene TRBJ2-7, with 12 positions matching TRBD1. TRBV23-1 is noted as an ORF with a role that remains uncertain. The CDR3 is 14 amino acids. CDR3 region: CATVGQGASYEQYF. The CDR3 region has the DNA TGCGCTACCGTGGGACAGGGGGCGTCCTACGAGCAGTACTTC.

V gene TRBV7-2 combines with J gene TRBJ2-2; TRBD2 matches 11 bases. The J segment lost 5 bases and the V segment lost 4 bases, leaving 0 bases of the junction unmatched. CDR1 and CDR2 from the germline V gene are SGHTA and FQGNSA. The CDR3 consists of 14 residues. The CDR3 DNA is TGTGCCAGCAGCTGGACTAGCGGGACCGGGGAGCTGTTTTTT. Its translation is CASSWTSGTGELFF. Variable domain in full (rest from reference TRBV7-2 and TRBJ2-2): GAGVSQSPSNKVTEKGKDVELRCDPISGHTALYWYRQSLGQGLEFLIYFQGNSAPDKSGLPSDRFSAERTGGSVSTLTIQRTQQEDSAVYLCASSWTSGTGELFFGEGSRLTVL.

This chain links TRBV6-1 with TRBJ2-3; 10 nucleotides align to TRBD2. Unmatched junction bases numbered 10, after V lost 4 bases and J lost 0 bases. This CDR3 is built from 18 residues. The germline gives CDR1 MNHNS, CDR2 SASEGT. This CDR3 reads CASSALLAGPLSTDTQYF. The CDR3 coding sequence is TGTGCCAGCAGTGCGTTACTAGCGGGGCCGCTAAGCACAGATACGCAGTATTTT.

The chain employs TRBV5-4 and TRBJ1-1, with D uncertain. Germline assignment: CDR1 SGHNT and CDR2 YYREEE (reference sequence). The CDR3 length is 14 residues. Trimming shortened V by 0 bases and J by 1 base, and 7 bases separated the two germline ends. CDR3 nucleotides: TGTGCCAGCAGCTTGGCCGTGGGGAACACTGAAGCTTTCTTT. It yields the protein CASSLAVGNTEAFF. Supplemented by reference TRBV5-4 and TRBJ1-1, the full variable domain reads ETGVTQSPTHLIKTRGQQVTLRCSSQSGHNTVSWYQQALGQGPQFIFQYYREEENGRGNFPPRFSGLQFPNYSSELNVNALELDDSALYLCASSLAVGNTEAFFGQGTRLTVV.

V and J are TRBV29-1 and TRBJ2-4, with TRBD2 identical over 8 bases. CDR3 length: 20 residues. The V segment lost 6 bases and the J segment 0 bases; nucleotides outside the gene matches: 22. From germline, CDR1 is SQVTM and CDR2 ANQGSEA. In DNA form, the CDR3 reads TGCAGCGTCTCCCTTCGGTCCGGGGGGGATTTACGGCTAGCCAAAAACATTCAGTACTTC. Translating gives CSVSLRSGGDLRLAKNIQYF.

The chain joins TRBV29-1 to TRBJ2-1; a weak D match, TRBD1 (7 bases). Trimming cost V 6 bases and J 4 bases, with 19 bases left between them. From germline, CDR1 is SQVTM and CDR2 ANQGSEA. The CDR3 is 15 amino acids. CDR3 DNA: TGCAGCGTCTCAGGGGGGACAGACCTTTACAATGAGCAGTTCTTC. Encoded protein: CSVSGGTDLYNEQFF.

The chain uses TRBV29-1 and TRBJ2-1; 7 bases are shared with TRBD2. Trimming removed 3 bases from V and 9 bases from J; junction bases left unmatched: 8. The V gene's germline CDR1 is SQVTM and CDR2 ANQGSEA. The CDR3 contains 13 residues. The CDR3 loop is CSVDRAGAAEQFF. The CDR3 nucleotides read TGCAGCGTTGATCGGGCGGGAGCGGCTGAGCAGTTCTTC.

The J gene is TRBJ2-2, the V gene TRBV20-1; 11 bases match TRBD1. The CDR3 is made up of 17 amino acids. CDR1 is DFQATT and CDR2 is SNEGSKA in the germline V gene (reference sequence). Trimming took 6 bases from V and 5 from J; bases not matched to a gene: 14. CDR3 region: CSATPGAGQGGTGELFF. In DNA, the CDR3 is TGCAGTGCCACCCCGGGGGCGGGACAGGGGGGGACCGGGGAGCTGTTTTTT.

This sequence joins TRBV19 and TRBJ2-1; D is perhaps TRBD1 (6 bases). This CDR3 is 15 amino acids long. In germline, CDR1 is LNHDA, CDR2 SQIVND (reference sequence). V gave up 6 bases and J gave up 2 bases, with 14 bases separating them. The CDR3 region has the DNA TGTGCCAGTAGCAGACAGGACCAAACCTACAATGAGCAGTTCTTC. Translated, it gives CASSRQDQTYNEQFF.

The chain recombines TRBV11-2 with TRBJ2-5, with 8 bases fitting TRBD1. The CDR3 length is 15 residues. The J segment lost 3 bases and the V segment lost 0 bases, leaving 3 bases of the junction unmatched. Germline V gene sequence: CDR1 SGHAT, CDR2 FQNNGV. The CDR3 region has the DNA TGTGCCAGCAGCTTAGATTCGACAGGGGAAGAGACCCAGTACTTC. It is translated as CASSLDSTGEETQYF. Using reference TRBV11-2 and TRBJ2-5 for the parts outside the CDR3, the full variable domain is EAGVAQSPRYKIIEKRQSVAFWCNPISGHATLYWYQQILGQGPKLLIQFQNNGVVDDSQLPKDRFSAERLKGVDSTLKIQPAKLEDSAVYLCASSLDSTGEETQYFGPGTRLLVL.

The rearrangement joins TRBV29-1 to TRBJ2-5, with TRBD2 matching 8 bases. CDR3 length: 14 residues. Trimming cost V 3 bases and J 1 base; bases outside gene matches: 4. Germline loops: CDR1 SQVTM, CDR2 ANQGSEA. The CDR3 loop reads CSVDISGVQETQYF. The CDR3 bases are TGCAGCGTTGATATTAGCGGGGTCCAAGAGACCCAGTACTTC. The whole variable domain, remainder taken from reference TRBV29-1 and TRBJ2-5, is SAVISQKPSRDICQRGTSLTIQCQVDSQVTMMFWYRQQPGQSLTLIATANQGSEATYESGFVIDKFPISRPNLTFSTLTVSNMSPEDSSIYLCSVDISGVQETQYFGPGTRLLVL.

The rearrangement links TRBV18 to TRBJ2-5; TRBD1 aligns across 9 bases. The germline CDR1 and CDR2 sequences are KGHSH and LQKENI. The CDR3 covers 15 residues. Unmatched junction bases numbered 8, after V lost 4 bases and J lost 5 bases. The CDR3 coding sequence is TGTGCCAGCTCACAGGGACAGGGAGGTATCGAGACCCAGTACTTC. Protein: CASSQGQGGIETQYF.

The chain combines TRBV6-1 with TRBJ2-1; 10 nucleotides line up with TRBD1. Germline loops: CDR1 MNHNS, CDR2 SASEGT. Unmatched junction bases numbered 15, after V lost 6 bases and J lost 10 bases. CDR3 length: 16 amino acids. The CDR3 spells CASRGSDRGILQEQFF. The CDR3 DNA follows: TGTGCCAGCAGGGGATCGGACAGGGGGATTTTACAGGAGCAGTTCTTC.

This chain connects TRBV5-1 to TRBJ2-3; possible D gene TRBD1, 5 bases. CDR3 length equals 16 residues. Germline lookup yields CDR1 SGHRS and CDR2 YFSETQ. Deletions cut 4 bases from V and 0 bases from J, with 15 bases between. Here the CDR3 DNA reads TGCGCCAGCAGCCCCTTGGACAAAGTTAGCACAGATACGCAGTATTTT. Translation gives CASSPLDKVSTDTQYF.

CDR3 sequence: CASSLGGGGGEQFF. CDR3 nucleotides: TGTGCCAGCAGCTTGGGCGGAGGGGGAGGTGAGCAGTTCTTC. J is TRBJ2-1 and V is TRBV7-3; D is possibly TRBD1 or TRBD2 (6 bases each). The CDR3 length is 14 residues. CDR1 is SGHTA, CDR2 FQGTGA, per germline. V lost 3 bases, J lost 9 bases, and 15 bases lay in between. The variable domain in full, with the rest retrieved from reference TRBV7-3 and TRBJ2-1, is GAGVSQTPSNKVTEKGKYVELRCDPISGHTALYWYRQSLGQGPEFLIYFQGTGAADDSGLPNDRFFAVRPEGSVSTLKIQRTERGDSAVYLCASSLGGGGGEQFFGPGTRLTVL.

The V gene is TRBV10-3, the J gene TRBJ1-2; no reliable D call. The CDR3 loop spans 12 amino acids. Per the germline V gene, CDR1 is ENHRY and CDR2 is SYGVKD. V was pared by 3 bases and J by 8 bases, with 10 bases between. CDR3 in DNA: TGTGCCATCAGTGACAGGTCCTGGGGCTACACCTTC. Residues: CAISDRSWGYTF.

The gene calls are TRBV9 and TRBJ1-2, with D possibly TRBD1 on 5 matching bases. This CDR3 spans 18 amino acids. Between the trimmed V and J ends, which lost 0 bases and 0 bases, there was a span of 18 bases. From germline, CDR1 is SGDLS and CDR2 YYNGEE. The CDR3 here is CASSVEEGRRVPNYGYTF. DNA for the CDR3: TGTGCCAGCAGCGTAGAAGAGGGGCGGCGGGTCCCTAACTATGGCTACACCTTC.